These 24 T cell receptor beta chains came from one sample sequenced in a study of blood T cell repertoires in COVID-19. The table came from immunoSEQ multiplex PCR; TCRdb's copy has only in-frame clones and leaves some out. The sample carries around 300,000 clones, approximately 83% recorded once. The sample comprised peripheral blood. The receptor set was obtained from a woman in her 70s with acute or convalescent COVID-19.

The V call is TRBV5-1, the J call TRBJ2-1, with D tentatively TRBD1 (6 bases). Germline CDR1 and CDR2: SGHRS and YFSETQ. V was trimmed by 6 bases and J by 0 bases, leaving 16 bases between them. The CDR3 contains 16 residues. Here the CDR3 reads CASTIDRPSSYNEQFF. CDR3 DNA sequence: TGCGCCAGCACCATCGACAGGCCGAGCTCCTACAATGAGCAGTTCTTC. Filled out from reference TRBV5-1 and TRBJ2-1, the complete variable domain reads KAGVTQTPRYLIKTRGQQVTLSCSPISGHRSVSWYQQTPGQGLQFLFEYFSETQRNKGNFPGRFSGRQFSNSRSEMNVSTLELGDSALYLCASTIDRPSSYNEQFFGPGTRLTVL.

The rearrangement links TRBV2 to TRBJ1-5; D may be TRBD1 (5 bases). Trimming pared 8 bases from V and 5 bases from J, leaving 16 bases between. The CDR3 has 14 residues. Germline CDR1 is SNHLY and CDR2 is FYNNEI. The CDR3 DNA follows: TGTGCCAGCGGAGGGGCGGGACGGCATCAGCCCCAGCATTTT. This sequence encodes CASGGAGRHQPQHF.

This chain links TRBV28 with TRBJ1-5, with 8 bases fitting TRBD1. Germline loops: CDR1 MDHEN, CDR2 SYDVKM. The CDR3 has 14 amino acids. Trimming at V came to 10 bases and at J to 7 bases, leaving 12 bases not matched to a gene. This CDR3 reads CAIKPDRAWQPQHF. The DNA of the CDR3 is TGTGCCATCAAACCGGACAGGGCATGGCAGCCCCAGCATTTT. Complete variable domain (other parts from reference TRBV28 and TRBJ1-5): DVKVTQSSRYLVKRTGEKVFLECVQDMDHENMFWYRQDPGLGLRLIYFSYDVKMKEKGDIPEGYSVSREKKERFSLILESASTNQTSMYLCAIKPDRAWQPQHFGDGTRLSIL.

The chain combines TRBV19 with TRBJ1-5, with D unresolved. The CDR3 loop spans 12 amino acids. Germline-derived CDR1 and CDR2 are LNHDA and SQIVND (reference sequence). The V end lost 6 bases, the J end lost 4 bases, and 7 bases lay between the germline ends. CDR3 DNA: TGTGCCAGTAGCCTAAGAAATCAGCCCCAGCATTTT. Translating it yields CASSLRNQPQHF.

This clone came up once. The rearrangement links TRBV6-5 to TRBJ2-3; 9 positions match TRBD2. The V gene end was trimmed by 7 bases and the J gene end by 2 bases; junction bases not matched to a gene: 7. Germline V gene sequence: CDR1 MNHEY, CDR2 SVGAGI. The CDR3 is 15 amino acids. CDR3 DNA sequence: TGTGCCAGCATCACGACTAGCGGACTCACAGATACGCAGTATTTT. It translates to CASITTSGLTDTQYF.

This rearrangement joins TRBV15 to TRBJ1-5, with 7 bases that match TRBD1. V lost 3 bases, J lost 3 bases, and 5 bases stayed unmatched. This CDR3 region has 15 residues. The V gene's germline CDR1 is LNHNV and CDR2 YYDKDF (reference sequence). This CDR3 is CATSSEGGLNQPQHF. The CDR3, as DNA: TGTGCCACCAGCAGCGAAGGGGGCCTCAATCAGCCCCAGCATTTT. The complete variable domain, with remaining parts taken from reference TRBV15 and TRBJ1-5, reads DAMVIQNPRYQVTQFGKPVTLSCSQTLNHNVMYWYQQKSSQAPKLLFHYYDKDFNNEADTPDNFQSRRPNTSFCFLDIRSPGLGDTAMYLCATSSEGGLNQPQHFGDGTRLSIL.

J is TRBJ1-1 and V is TRBV10-3, with 7 positions matching TRBD1. CDR3 length: 13 amino acids. Germline-derived CDR1 and CDR2 are ENHRY and SYGVKD. V lost 9 bases to trimming and J lost 3 bases; unmatched junction nucleotides: 7. The CDR3: CAIGAGGDTEAFF. The CDR3 nucleotides read TGTGCCATTGGGGCAGGGGGTGACACTGAAGCTTTCTTT.

The rearrangement uses TRBV7-3 and TRBJ2-5; D perhaps matches TRBD1 (6 bases). The CDR3 sequence is 14 residues long. From germline, CDR1 is SGHTA and CDR2 FQGTGA. V lost 5 bases and J lost 2, with 12 bases in between. CDR3 DNA sequence: TGTGCCAGCAGCCCCGAAGGGGGTCAAGAGACCCAGTACTTC. This gives the protein CASSPEGGQETQYF. The whole variable domain, filled in from reference TRBV7-3 and TRBJ2-5, reads GAGVSQTPSNKVTEKGKYVELRCDPISGHTALYWYRQSLGQGPEFLIYFQGTGAADDSGLPNDRFFAVRPEGSVSTLKIQRTERGDSAVYLCASSPEGGQETQYFGPGTRLLVL.

The rearrangement links TRBV19 to TRBJ2-3, with D perhaps matching TRBD2 (7 bases). Germline CDR1 LNHDA, CDR2 SQIVND (reference sequence). The CDR3 loop spans 14 amino acids. The V end lost 5 bases, the J end lost 1 base, and 10 bases lay between the germline ends. The CDR3 DNA reads TGTGCCAGTAGTGAGGGGGGGGGCACAGATACGCAGTATTTT. Protein sequence: CASSEGGGTDTQYF.

This sequence joins TRBV6-1 and TRBJ1-1; maybe TRBD1 (5 bases). The CDR3 spans 14 residues. Trimming removed 0 bases from V and 6 bases from J, with 11 bases in between. Germline V gene sequence: CDR1 MNHNS, CDR2 SASEGT. The CDR3: CASSEAKWGAEAFF. The CDR3 DNA reads as TGTGCCAGCAGTGAAGCTAAGTGGGGGGCTGAAGCTTTCTTT.

Here the CDR3 DNA reads TGTGCCAGCAGTGTGGGGCGGGGAGACACCATATATTTT. It codes for CASSVGRGDTIYF. The chain joins TRBV2 to TRBJ1-3; D perhaps matches TRBD1 (5 bases). CDR1 is SNHLY, CDR2 FYNNEI, per germline. The CDR3 loop spans 13 amino acids. V was pared by 4 bases and J by 8 bases, with 12 bases between.

The chain combines TRBV7-9 with TRBJ1-2, with unresolved D. Germline CDR1 and CDR2: SEHNR and FQNEAQ (reference sequence). Trimming removed 1 base from V and 6 bases from J, with 6 bases in between. CDR3 length: 12 residues. The CDR3 loop reads CASSLVLNGYTF. The CDR3 DNA reads TGTGCCAGCAGCTTAGTCCTAAATGGCTACACCTTC.

The chain recombines TRBV5-4 with TRBJ1-6; the D gene is possibly TRBD1 (6 bases). V was clipped by 0 bases and J by 7 bases, with 14 bases between them. Germline CDR1 and CDR2: SGHNT and YYREEE (reference sequence). This CDR3 is 16 amino acids long. The CDR3 nucleotides are TGTGCCAGCAGCTTGGGGGGTAACAGGGAAAATTCACCCCTCCACTTT. Translated, it gives CASSLGGNRENSPLHF.

The rearrangement links TRBV2 to TRBJ1-3, with 8 bases identical to TRBD1. After removal of 4 bases from V and 4 bases from J, the junction contained 6 bases not matched to a gene. Per germline, CDR1 SNHLY and CDR2 FYNNEI. The CDR3 is made up of 15 amino acids. CDR3 loop: CASSGPDRAGNTIYF. The CDR3, as DNA: TGTGCCAGCAGTGGACCGGACAGGGCCGGAAACACCATATATTTT.

This clone has a count of ten or more. The chain recombines TRBV7-9 with TRBJ1-6, with D perhaps matching TRBD1 (5 bases). CDR1 and CDR2 (germline): SEHNR, FQNEAQ (reference sequence). Trimming removed 5 bases from V and 3 bases from J, with 11 bases in between. CDR3 length equals 15 residues. The DNA of the CDR3 is TGTGCCAGCAGCGTGGACACCCTCTATAATTCACCCCTCCACTTT. The encoded protein is CASSVDTLYNSPLHF.

The chain couples TRBV7-9 to TRBJ2-5; TRBD1 matches at 7 bases. This CDR3 comprises 13 residues. In germline, CDR1 is SEHNR, CDR2 FQNEAQ (reference sequence). The ends lost 10 bases at V and 9 bases at J; junction bases unmatched: 14. Written as DNA, the CDR3 is TGTGCCACCAGGGGGAGAGGCCGGCAGGCCCAGTACTTC. Its translation: CATRGRGRQAQYF.

V gene TRBV4-1 combines with J gene TRBJ2-4, with D tentatively TRBD1 (6 bases). This CDR3 is 16 amino acids long. Germline CDR1 MGHRA, CDR2 YSYEKL. Deletions cut 1 base from V and 3 bases from J, with 13 bases between. This CDR3 is CASSQVQGDVKNIQYF. CDR3 bases: TGCGCCAGCAGCCAAGTACAGGGAGACGTCAAAAACATTCAGTACTTC.

This clone has more than one count but fewer than ten. The chain recombines TRBV4-1 with TRBJ1-3; D not certain. V gave up 1 base and J gave up 4 bases, with 11 bases separating them. CDR1 is MGHRA, CDR2 YSYEKL, per germline. The CDR3 has 15 residues. The DNA of the CDR3 is TGCGCCAGCAGCCAAGTGTACAGTAAGGGAAACACCATATATTTT. Translation gives CASSQVYSKGNTIYF.

The rearrangement uses TRBV24-1 and TRBJ1-5; D may be TRBD1 (5 bases). The germline gives CDR1 KGHDR, CDR2 SFDVKD. The V and J ends lost 9 bases and 0 bases respectively, with 11 bases between them. The CDR3 runs 14 residues. The CDR3 sequence is CATGRGDSNQPQHF. CDR3 DNA: TGTGCCACCGGACGGGGGGATAGCAATCAGCCCCAGCATTTT.

About this clone itself: The junction departs from the called germline gene at one end, perhaps through a read error. The chain is built from TRBV2 and TRBJ2-3; TRBD1 aligns across 8 bases. CDR3 length equals 15 residues. Germline assignment: CDR1 SNHLY and CDR2 FYNNEI. CDR3 sequence (DNA): TGTGCCAGCAGTGAAGCGGGGACAGGCACGGATACGCAGTATTTT. As protein: CASSEAGTGTDTQYF.

The rearrangement links TRBV6-5 to TRBJ1-1; maybe TRBD1 (5 bases). The germline gives CDR1 MNHEY, CDR2 SVGAGI. This CDR3 spans 14 amino acids. V lost 2 bases, J lost 2 bases, and 9 bases lay in between. CDR3 loop: CASSYAGENTEAFF. CDR3 nucleotide sequence: TGTGCCAGCAGTTACGCGGGGGAAAACACTGAAGCTTTCTTT.

The gene calls are TRBV6-1 and TRBJ1-2, with D maybe TRBD1 (6 bases). The CDR3 spans 16 residues. V lost 3 bases and J 6 bases, leaving 20 bases between the germline ends. In germline, CDR1 is MNHNS, CDR2 SASEGT. The DNA of the CDR3 is TGTGCCAGCAGTGACCCACCGAGACAGGCAATAGATGGCTACACCTTC. It codes for CASSDPPRQAIDGYTF.

V is TRBV14 and J is TRBJ2-1; tentative D call: TRBD1 (6 bases). The CDR3 runs to 16 residues. Germline values: CDR1 SGHDN, CDR2 FVKESK. V was trimmed by 4 bases and J by 0 bases, leaving 13 bases between them. The CDR3 loop is CASSLGPRGSYNEQFF. Here the CDR3 DNA reads TGTGCCAGCAGCCTGGGGCCCAGGGGCTCCTACAATGAGCAGTTCTTC.

The chain employs TRBV19 and TRBJ1-3; D is unclear. V shed 5 bases and J shed 2 bases, with 13 bases lying between them. The CDR3 length is 15 residues. CDR1 is LNHDA, CDR2 SQIVND, per germline (reference sequence). CDR3 residues: CASSLRERTGNTIYF. The CDR3 nucleotides read TGTGCCAGTAGTCTTCGGGAAAGGACTGGAAACACCATATATTTT.